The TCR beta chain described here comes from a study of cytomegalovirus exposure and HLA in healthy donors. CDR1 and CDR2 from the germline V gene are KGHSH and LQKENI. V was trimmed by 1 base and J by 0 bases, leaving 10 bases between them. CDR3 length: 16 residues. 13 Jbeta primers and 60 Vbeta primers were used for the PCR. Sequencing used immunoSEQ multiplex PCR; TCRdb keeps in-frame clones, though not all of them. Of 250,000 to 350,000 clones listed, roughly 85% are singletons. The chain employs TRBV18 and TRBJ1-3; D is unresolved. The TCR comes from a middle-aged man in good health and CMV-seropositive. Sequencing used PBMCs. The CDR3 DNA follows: TGTGCCAGCTCACCACGGGCCGGCCTCTCTGGAAACACCATATATTTT. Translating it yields CASSPRAGLSGNTIYF.